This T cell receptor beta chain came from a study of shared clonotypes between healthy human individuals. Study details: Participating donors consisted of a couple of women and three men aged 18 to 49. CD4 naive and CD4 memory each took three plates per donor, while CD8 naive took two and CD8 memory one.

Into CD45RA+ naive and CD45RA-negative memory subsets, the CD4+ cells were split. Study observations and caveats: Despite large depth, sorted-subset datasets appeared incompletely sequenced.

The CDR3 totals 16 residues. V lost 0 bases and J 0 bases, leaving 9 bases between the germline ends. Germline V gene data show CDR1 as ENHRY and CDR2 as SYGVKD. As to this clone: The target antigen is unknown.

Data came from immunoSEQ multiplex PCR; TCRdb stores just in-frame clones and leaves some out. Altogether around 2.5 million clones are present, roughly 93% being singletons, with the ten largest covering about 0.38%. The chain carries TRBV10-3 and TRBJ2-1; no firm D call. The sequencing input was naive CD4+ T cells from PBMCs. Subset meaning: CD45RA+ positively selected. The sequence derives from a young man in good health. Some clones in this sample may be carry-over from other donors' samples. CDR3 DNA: TGTGCCATCAGTGAGTCGCCGAGGAGCTCCTACAATGAGCAGTTCTTC. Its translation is CAISESPRSSYNEQFF.